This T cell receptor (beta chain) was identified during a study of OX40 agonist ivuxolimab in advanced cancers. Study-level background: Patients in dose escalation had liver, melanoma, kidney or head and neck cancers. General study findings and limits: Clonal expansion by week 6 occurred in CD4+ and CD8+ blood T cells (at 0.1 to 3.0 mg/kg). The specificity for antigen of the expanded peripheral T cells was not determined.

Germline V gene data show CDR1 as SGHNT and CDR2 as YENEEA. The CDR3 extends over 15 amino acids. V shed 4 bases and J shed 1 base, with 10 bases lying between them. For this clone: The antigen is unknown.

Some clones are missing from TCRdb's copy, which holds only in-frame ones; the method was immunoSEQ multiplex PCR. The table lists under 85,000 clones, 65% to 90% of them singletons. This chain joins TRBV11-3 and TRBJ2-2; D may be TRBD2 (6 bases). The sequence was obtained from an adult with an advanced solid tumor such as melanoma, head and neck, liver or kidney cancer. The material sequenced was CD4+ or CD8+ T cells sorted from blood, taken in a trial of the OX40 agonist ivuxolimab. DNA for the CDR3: TGTGCCAGCAGCTACGGGACTCAGAACACCGGGGAGCTGTTTTTT. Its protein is CASSYGTQNTGELFF.